The 3 T cell receptor beta chains below come from one sample, sequenced in a study of T cell repertoires in cytomegalovirus infection. Using its own MiXCR run on the reads, TCRdb lists one record per CDR3 protein. The data contain more than 150,000 distinct CDR3 sequences, approximately 30% of them singletons. Sequences were obtained from PBMCs. The receptors come from a human donor in good health (CMV status not recorded). Some clones in this sample may be carry-over from other donors' samples.

The sample holds a few counts of this clonotype. V is TRBV27 and J is TRBJ2-7; possibly TRBD2 for D (5 bases). The V gene's germline CDR1 is MNHEY and CDR2 SMNVEV (reference sequence). V shed 4 bases and J shed 0 bases, with 10 bases lying between them. The CDR3 is made up of 14 amino acids. The CDR3 DNA is TGTGCCAGCAGTTCGCAGCGGAGCTCCTACGAGCAGTACTTC. This gives the protein CASSSQRSSYEQYF.

In its sample, this clonotype was seen many times. The V gene is TRBV7-3, the J gene TRBJ1-2; 8 bases line up with TRBD1. Germline CDR1 and CDR2: SGHTA and FQGTGA. This CDR3 is built from 15 residues. V shed 2 bases, J shed 8 bases, and the junction held 10 bases outside the gene matches. The CDR3 coding sequence is TGTGCCAGCAGCTTATCGGGACAGGCCCTGTCCGGCTACACCTTC. It specifies CASSLSGQALSGYTF.

As to this clonotype: A much larger clone sits a single nucleotide away, making a read error possible. V is TRBV15 and J is TRBJ1-5, with TRBD1 identical over 7 bases. The CDR3 contains 19 residues. Germline V gene sequence: CDR1 LNHNV, CDR2 YYDKDF (reference sequence). Written as DNA, the CDR3 is TGTGCCACCAACAGACCTCTCCGGGACAGCCTCTATAGCAATCAGCCCCAGCATTTT. This encodes CATNRPLRDSLYSNQPQHF.